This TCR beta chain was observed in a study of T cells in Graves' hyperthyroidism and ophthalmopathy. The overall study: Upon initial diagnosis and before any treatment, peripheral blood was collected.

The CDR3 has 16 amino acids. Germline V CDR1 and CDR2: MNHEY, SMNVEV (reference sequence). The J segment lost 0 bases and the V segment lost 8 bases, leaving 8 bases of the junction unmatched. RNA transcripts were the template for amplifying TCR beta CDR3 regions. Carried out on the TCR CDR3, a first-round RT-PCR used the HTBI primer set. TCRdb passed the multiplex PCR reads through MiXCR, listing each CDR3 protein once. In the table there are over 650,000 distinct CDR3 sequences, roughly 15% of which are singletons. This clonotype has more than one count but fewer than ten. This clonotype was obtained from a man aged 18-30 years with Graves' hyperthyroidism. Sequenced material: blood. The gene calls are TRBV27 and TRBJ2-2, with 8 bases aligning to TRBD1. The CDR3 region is CASPRGLRTNTGELFF. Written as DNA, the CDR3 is TGTGCCAGCCCCAGGGGGCTCCGTACGAACACCGGGGAGCTGTTTTTT.